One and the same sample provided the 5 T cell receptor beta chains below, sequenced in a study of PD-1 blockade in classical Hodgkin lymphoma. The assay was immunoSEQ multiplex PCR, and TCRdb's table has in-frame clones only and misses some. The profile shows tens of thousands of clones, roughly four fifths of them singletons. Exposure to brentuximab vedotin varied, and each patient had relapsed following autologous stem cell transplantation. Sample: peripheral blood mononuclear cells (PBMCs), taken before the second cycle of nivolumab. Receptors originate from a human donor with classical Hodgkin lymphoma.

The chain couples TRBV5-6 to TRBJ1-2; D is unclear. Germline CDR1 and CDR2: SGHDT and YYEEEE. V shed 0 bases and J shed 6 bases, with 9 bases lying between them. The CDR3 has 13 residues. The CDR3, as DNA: TGTGCCAGCAGCTTGGTCGGCCATAATGGCTACACCTTC. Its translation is CASSLVGHNGYTF.

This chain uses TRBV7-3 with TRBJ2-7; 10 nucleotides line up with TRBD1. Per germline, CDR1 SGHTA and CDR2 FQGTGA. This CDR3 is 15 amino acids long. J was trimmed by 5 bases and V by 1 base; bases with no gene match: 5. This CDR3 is CASSLNAGTGDEQYF. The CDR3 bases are TGTGCCAGCAGCTTAAACGCCGGGACAGGGGACGAGCAGTACTTC.

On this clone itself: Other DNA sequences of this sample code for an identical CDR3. CDR3 nucleotides: TGTGCCAGCAGCGGACAGCAGAATCAGCCCCAGCATTTT. As protein: CASSGQQNQPQHF. The chain employs TRBV6-5 and TRBJ1-5, with D maybe TRBD1 (6 bases). The germline V and J ends were trimmed by 6 bases and 4 bases, with 10 bases remaining between them. The CDR3 has 13 amino acids. The V gene's germline CDR1 is MNHEY and CDR2 SVGAGI.

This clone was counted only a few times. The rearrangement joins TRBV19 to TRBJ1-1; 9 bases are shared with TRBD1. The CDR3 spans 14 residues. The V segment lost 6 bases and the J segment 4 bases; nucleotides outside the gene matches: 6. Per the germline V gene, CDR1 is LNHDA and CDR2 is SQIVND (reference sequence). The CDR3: CASSPDRGRTEAFF. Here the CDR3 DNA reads TGTGCCAGTAGCCCGGACAGGGGTCGCACTGAAGCTTTCTTT.

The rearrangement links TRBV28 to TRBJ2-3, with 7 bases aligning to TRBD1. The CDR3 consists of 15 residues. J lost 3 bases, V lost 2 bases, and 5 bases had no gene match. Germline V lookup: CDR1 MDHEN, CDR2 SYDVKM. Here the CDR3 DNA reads TGTGCCAGCAGTTTACGGGACAGCATAACAGATACGCAGTATTTT. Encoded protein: CASSLRDSITDTQYF.